These T cell receptor beta chains were read from a single sample in a study of response to subunit inactivated influenza vaccine. TCRdb recomputed calls from the RT-PCR reads with MiXCR, one row per CDR3 protein. Seen here are approximately 520,000 distinct CDR3 sequences, 16% observed once, and the top ten hold approximately 3%. The specimen comprised CD4+ T cells sorted from PBMCs, sampled about 23 months after vaccination. The receptors were gathered from a man between 50 and 70 years old who received an inactivated influenza vaccine. The CDR3 runs from the conserved cysteine through the conserved F or W. The D gene is left open where the match is weak. Some rows have no size entry. The others give once, few or many, or a class for an expanded clone.

V: TRBV2
J: TRBJ1-1
size: many
D: .
DNA: TGTGCCAGCAGTGTGACCGAGAGTTTGACTGAAGCTTTCTTT
CDR3: CASSVTESLTEAFF

V: TRBV6-2/TRBV6-3
J: TRBJ1-2
size: .
D: TRBD1
DNA: TGTGCCAGCAGTTCCTACAGGGGCCCGGGCTACACCTTC
CDR3: CASSSYRGPGYTF

V: TRBV29-1
J: TRBJ2-5
size: few
D: TRBD1
DNA: TGCAGTCTACAGGGGGATAGCGAGACCCAGTACTTC
CDR3: CSLQGDSETQYF

V: TRBV7-2
J: TRBJ2-1
size: .
D: .
DNA: TGTGCCAGCAGCTTAGGGTTCGATGGTGAGCAGTTCTTC
CDR3: CASSLGFDGEQFF

V: TRBV6-5
J: TRBJ2-1
size: many
D: .
DNA: TGTGCCAGCAGTTACACGACTACCCCCTACAATGAGCAGTTCTTC
CDR3: CASSYTTTPYNEQFF

V: TRBV3-1
J: TRBJ1-1
size: few
D: TRBD1
DNA: TGTGCCAGCAGCCAATCTTACAGGGGGCCAACTTTCTTT
CDR3: CASSQSYRGPTFF

V: TRBV5-1
J: TRBJ2-3
size: few
D: .
DNA: TGCGCCAGCAGCTCTGCCGGGACATTTACAGATACGCAGTATTTT
CDR3: CASSSAGTFTDTQYF

V: TRBV20-1
J: TRBJ1-2
size: few
D: .
DNA: TGCAGTGCTAGAGACCTCGGGAGGGAGGACTATGGCTACACCTTC
CDR3: CSARDLGREDYGYTF

V: TRBV7-2
J: TRBJ2-4
size: many
D: .
DNA: TGTGCCAGCAGCCGTCCGGAGGGCGGGAACATTCAGTACTTC
CDR3: CASSRPEGGNIQYF

V: TRBV10-3
J: TRBJ2-3
size: few
D: .
DNA: TGTGCCACCACAGGGTTGGGTACAGATACGCAGTATTTT
CDR3: CATTGLGTDTQYF

V: TRBV19
J: TRBJ1-6
size: few
D: .
DNA: TGTGCAGCGATGGGTATGGGTTCACCCCTCCACTTT
CDR3: CAAMGMGSPLHF

V: TRBV20-1
J: TRBJ2-5
size: .
D: .
DNA: TGCAGTGCGCTACCTCGGGGAGAGACCCAGTACTTC
CDR3: CSALPRGETQYF

V: TRBV7-2
J: TRBJ2-1
size: few
D: TRBD2
DNA: TGTGCCAGCAGCTTAGTCTCGCGGGGGACCAATGAGCAGTTCTTC
CDR3: CASSLVSRGTNEQFF

V: TRBV10-3
J: TRBJ2-3
size: .
D: TRBD1
DNA: TGTGCCATCAGTGGAAGGACAGGGTCTAGCACAGATACGCAGTATTTT
CDR3: CAISGRTGSSTDTQYF

V: TRBV12-3/TRBV12-4
J: TRBJ1-3
size: .
D: TRBD1
DNA: TGTGCCAGCAGTCCGACAGGGCCTGGAAACACCATATATTTT
CDR3: CASSPTGPGNTIYF

V: TRBV29-1
J: TRBJ2-7
size: few
D: TRBD1
DNA: TGCAGCGTTGCGGGGAGACAGGGCCACGAGCAGTACTTC
CDR3: CSVAGRQGHEQYF